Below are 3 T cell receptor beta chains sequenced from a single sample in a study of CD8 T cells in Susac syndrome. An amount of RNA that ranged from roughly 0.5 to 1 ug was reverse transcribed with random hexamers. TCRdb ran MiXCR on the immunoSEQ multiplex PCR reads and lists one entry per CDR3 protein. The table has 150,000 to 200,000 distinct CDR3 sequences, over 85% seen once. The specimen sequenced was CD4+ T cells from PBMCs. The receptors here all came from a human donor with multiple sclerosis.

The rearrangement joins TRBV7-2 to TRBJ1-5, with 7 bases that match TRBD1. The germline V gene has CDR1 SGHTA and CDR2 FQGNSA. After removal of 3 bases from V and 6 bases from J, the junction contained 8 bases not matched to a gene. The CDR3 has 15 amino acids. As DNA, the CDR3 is TGTGCCAGCAGCTTCAACACAGGGGACGGTCAGCCCCAGCATTTT. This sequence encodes CASSFNTGDGQPQHF.

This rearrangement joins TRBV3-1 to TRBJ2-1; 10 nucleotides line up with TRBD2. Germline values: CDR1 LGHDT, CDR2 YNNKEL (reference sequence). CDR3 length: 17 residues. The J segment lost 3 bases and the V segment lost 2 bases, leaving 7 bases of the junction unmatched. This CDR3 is CASSQKGLAIHYNEQFF. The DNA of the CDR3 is TGTGCCAGCAGCCAAAAGGGACTAGCGATACACTACAATGAGCAGTTCTTC.

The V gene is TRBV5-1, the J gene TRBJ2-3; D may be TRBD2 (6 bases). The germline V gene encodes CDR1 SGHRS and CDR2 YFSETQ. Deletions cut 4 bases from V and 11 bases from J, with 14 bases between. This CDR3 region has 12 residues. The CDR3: CASSVLGGGQYF. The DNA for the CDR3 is TGCGCCAGCAGCGTCCTCGGGGGAGGGCAGTATTTT.